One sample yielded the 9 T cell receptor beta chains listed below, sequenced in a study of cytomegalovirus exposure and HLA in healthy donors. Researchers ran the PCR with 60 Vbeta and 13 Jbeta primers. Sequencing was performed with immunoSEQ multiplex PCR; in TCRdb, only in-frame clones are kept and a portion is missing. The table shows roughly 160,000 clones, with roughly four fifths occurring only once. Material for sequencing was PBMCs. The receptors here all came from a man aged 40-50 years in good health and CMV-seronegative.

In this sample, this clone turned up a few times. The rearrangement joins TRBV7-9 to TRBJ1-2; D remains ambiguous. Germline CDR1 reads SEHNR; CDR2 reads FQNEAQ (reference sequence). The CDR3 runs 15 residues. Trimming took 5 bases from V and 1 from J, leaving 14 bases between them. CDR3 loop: CASSPAQSRNYGYTF. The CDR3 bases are TGTGCCAGCAGCCCCGCTCAGTCTCGTAACTATGGCTACACCTTC.

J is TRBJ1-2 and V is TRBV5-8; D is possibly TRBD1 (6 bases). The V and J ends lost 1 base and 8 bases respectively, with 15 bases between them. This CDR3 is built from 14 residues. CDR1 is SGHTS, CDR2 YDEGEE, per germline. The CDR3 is CASSLPNRERGYTF. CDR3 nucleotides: TGTGCCAGCAGCTTGCCTAACAGGGAGCGCGGCTACACCTTC.

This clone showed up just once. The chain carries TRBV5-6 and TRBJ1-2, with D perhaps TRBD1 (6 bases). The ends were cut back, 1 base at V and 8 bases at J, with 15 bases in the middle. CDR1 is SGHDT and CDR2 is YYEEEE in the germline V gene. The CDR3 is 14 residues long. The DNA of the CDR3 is TGTGCCAGCAGCTTGAGGCAGGGGATAAAAGGCTACACCTTC. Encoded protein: CASSLRQGIKGYTF.

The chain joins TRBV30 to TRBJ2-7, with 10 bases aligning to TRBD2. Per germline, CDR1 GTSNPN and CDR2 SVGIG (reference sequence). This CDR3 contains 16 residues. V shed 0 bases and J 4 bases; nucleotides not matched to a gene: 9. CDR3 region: CAWSVGPSGGIYEQYF. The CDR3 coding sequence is TGTGCCTGGAGTGTAGGCCCTAGCGGGGGAATATACGAGCAGTACTTC.

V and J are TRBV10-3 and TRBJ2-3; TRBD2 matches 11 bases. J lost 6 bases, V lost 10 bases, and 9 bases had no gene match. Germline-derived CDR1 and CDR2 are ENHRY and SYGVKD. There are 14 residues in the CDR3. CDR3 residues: CATVAGGTLDTQYF. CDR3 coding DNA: TGTGCCACCGTAGCGGGGGGGACTTTGGATACGCAGTATTTT.

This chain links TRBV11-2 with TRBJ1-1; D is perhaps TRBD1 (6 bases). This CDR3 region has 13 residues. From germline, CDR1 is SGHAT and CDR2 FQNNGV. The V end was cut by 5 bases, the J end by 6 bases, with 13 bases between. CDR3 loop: CASSLNRDPEAFF. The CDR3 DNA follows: TGTGCCAGCAGCCTGAACAGGGACCCTGAAGCTTTCTTT. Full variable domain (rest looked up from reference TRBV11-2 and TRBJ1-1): EAGVAQSPRYKIIEKRQSVAFWCNPISGHATLYWYQQILGQGPKLLIQFQNNGVVDDSQLPKDRFSAERLKGVDSTLKIQPAKLEDSAVYLCASSLNRDPEAFFGQGTRLTVV.

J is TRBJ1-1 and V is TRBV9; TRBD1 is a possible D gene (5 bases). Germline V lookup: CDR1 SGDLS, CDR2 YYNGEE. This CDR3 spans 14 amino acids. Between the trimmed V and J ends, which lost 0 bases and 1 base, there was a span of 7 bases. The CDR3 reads CASSVGGANTEAFF. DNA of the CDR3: TGTGCCAGCAGCGTAGGGGGCGCGAACACTGAAGCTTTCTTT.

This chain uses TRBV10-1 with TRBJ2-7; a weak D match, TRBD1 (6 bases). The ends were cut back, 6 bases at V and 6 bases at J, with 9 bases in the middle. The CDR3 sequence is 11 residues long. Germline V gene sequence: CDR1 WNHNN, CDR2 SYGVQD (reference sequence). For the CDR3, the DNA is TGCGCCAGCAGGGGCAGGGGCGAGCAGTACTTC. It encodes CASRGRGEQYF.

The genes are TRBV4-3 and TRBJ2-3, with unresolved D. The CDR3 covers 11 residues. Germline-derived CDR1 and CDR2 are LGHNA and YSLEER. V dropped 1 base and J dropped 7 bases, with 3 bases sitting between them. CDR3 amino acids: CASSQAYTQYF. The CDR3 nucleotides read TGCGCCAGCAGCCAAGCATATACGCAGTATTTT.